This T cell receptor (beta chain) was documented in a study of T-cell memory formation after mild COVID-19 (dated by TCRdb to the early 2020s). As for the study more broadly: TCR sequence clusters from the two donors were largely donor specific. Longitudinal TCRalpha and TCRbeta repertoire sequencing tracked T-cell clones expanding and contracting after mild COVID-19 in a couple of donors. Two young, previously healthy adult volunteers made up the cohort, one male and one female.

General conclusions and limits of the study: Only a couple of mild cases were covered in the study, and larger cohorts including severe cases with pre-infection samples were considered necessary. Contracting CD4+ clones were found mainly in CM and EM memory subsets, while CD8+ clones were enriched in EMRA. SARS-CoV-2 specificity was not confirmed for the second-wave clones peaking on day 37. Clones contracting from day 15 to 85 had balanced CD4/CD8 phenotypes, while a second wave expanding from day 15 to 37 was biased towards CD4+. The detection of some responding clones in pre-infection memory suggests that pre-existing cross-reactive memory T cells joined the SARS-CoV-2 response.

The data were produced on an Illumina NovaSeq 6000. Using 5'RACE with constant-segment primers, TCRalpha and TCRbeta cDNA libraries were constructed, with sample barcodes and unique molecular identifiers added in the process. RNA was extracted from every sample with Trizol reagent. Libraries were amplified in two PCR steps, with a second sample barcode and Illumina TruSeq adapters added in the second step. Sequencing of the libraries was done on an Illumina NovaSeq, producing 2 x 150 bp paired-end reads. The study's processing was this. Reads were demultiplexed and collapsed into UMI-guided consensus sequences with migec v1.2.7. Using mixcr v2.1.11, the UMI consensuses were aligned to TRA and TRB V and J templates and assembled into clonotypes. A clonotype was counted as expanded or contracted only when both edgeR and NoisET called the clonotype significant, with the noise models trained on biological replicates. For edgeR calls, the thresholds were a false discovery rate-adjusted p below 0.01 and a log2 fold-change of 1. As an exploratory analysis of dynamics, max-normalized trajectories of the 1000 most abundant clonotypes were examined with PCA combined with hierarchical clustering. Each responding clone was given a CD4 or CD8 phenotype based on the CD4+ and CD8+ repertoires, which had been sequenced separately. The public reads were reanalyzed by TCRdb: fastp trimming at Q25, MiXCR alignment, in-frame beta chains only. Rows with a matching CDR3 protein are joined into one entry that keeps the most common DNA and genes. In this record, the V and J calls reflect TCRdb's handling and not the investigators' own analysis. The sample table contains 550,000 to 700,000 distinct CDR3 sequences; only one count was recorded for about 20% of them. The ten largest clonotypes hold more than 10% of the sample.

The CDR3 runs 14 amino acids, cysteine and phenylalanine included. Only the CDR3 region is kept as DNA, spanning 42 bases read in frame from base 1. CDR1 and CDR2, per the germline V gene, are MNHEY and SVGAGI. The germline ends are 16 bases apart after V is trimmed by 4 bases and J by 9 bases. Concerning this clonotype itself: Its antigen is still unknown. Base qualities are not at hand, and no much larger clone is one base apart.

Ficoll-Paque density gradient centrifugation was the method used to isolate PBMCs. The chain couples TRBV6-5 to TRBJ2-1; a tentative D call is TRBD1 (5 bases match). The sequenced sample was PBMCs or a T cell subset sorted from them (not recorded which). This clonotype was sampled from an adult woman who had mild COVID-19 (a few samples of this study predate the infection). The sample titles of this study are shuffled in the database, so cell type and time point are left out; the donor was told from shared clones. The CDR3 amino acid sequence is: CASSLTRVGAEQFF. DNA sequence: TGTGCCAGCAGTTTGACCAGGGTAGGGGCTGAGCAGTTCTTC.